Below are 26 T cell receptor beta chains sequenced from a single sample in a study of blood T cell repertoires in COVID-19. Assay used: immunoSEQ multiplex PCR; TCRdb lists only in-frame clones, some missing. The sample contains some 77,000 clones, roughly 79% of which appear only once. The specimen sequenced was peripheral blood. These receptors were obtained from an older woman with acute or convalescent COVID-19.

The chain links TRBV18 to TRBJ1-2; 8 positions match TRBD1. This CDR3 region has 13 residues. V lost 2 bases, J lost 8 bases, and 4 bases stayed unmatched. From germline, CDR1 is KGHSH and CDR2 LQKENI. The CDR3, as DNA: TGTGCCAGCTCACCAAGGACAGGGAGGGGCTACACCTTC. Translation gives CASSPRTGRGYTF.

This clone was detected only once. The rearrangement links TRBV15 to TRBJ1-1, with unresolved D. Trimming shortened V by 1 base and J by 0 bases, and 9 bases separated the two germline ends. Germline V gene sequence: CDR1 LNHNV, CDR2 YYDKDF (reference sequence). This CDR3 has 15 amino acids. DNA for the CDR3: TGTGCCACCAGCAGAGCGGGGTCCCTGAACACTGAAGCTTTCTTT. It codes for CATSRAGSLNTEAFF.

The V call is TRBV3-1 (or the pseudogene TRBV3-2), the J call TRBJ1-1; D unclear. Deletions cut 0 bases from V and 6 bases from J, with 11 bases between. From germline, CDR1 is LGHDT and CDR2 YNNKEL (reference sequence). CDR3 length: 14 amino acids. Here the CDR3 DNA reads TGTGCCAGCAGCCAAGATCGCAGGAGGCCTGAAGCTTTCTTT. The encoded protein is CASSQDRRRPEAFF.

This clone was recorded a few times. The genes are TRBV5-1 and TRBJ2-5; the match to TRBD2 covers 11 bases. Germline V gives CDR1 SGHRS, CDR2 YFSETQ. The CDR3 covers 16 residues. The V segment lost 1 base and the J segment 3 bases; nucleotides outside the gene matches: 5. CDR3 residues: CASSLPQLAGEETQYF. In DNA, the CDR3 is TGCGCCAGCAGCTTGCCCCAACTAGCGGGAGAAGAGACCCAGTACTTC.

The J gene is TRBJ2-1, the V gene TRBV11-3; TRBD2 agrees at 7 bases. The CDR3 length is 16 residues. The germline gives CDR1 SGHNT, CDR2 YENEEA. J lost 4 bases, V lost 1 base, and 7 bases had no gene match. The CDR3 reads CASSLGPTGGYNEQFF. CDR3 bases: TGTGCCAGCAGCTTAGGGCCGACGGGGGGTTACAATGAGCAGTTCTTC.

The CDR3 bases are TGTGCCAGCAGCTTGGGCAAGAACACCGGGGAGCTGTTTTTT. Its protein is CASSLGKNTGELFF. The chain recombines TRBV7-3 with TRBJ2-2; D uncertain. This CDR3 comprises 14 residues. V was clipped by 3 bases and J by 1 base, with 6 bases between them. Germline V gene data show CDR1 as SGHTA and CDR2 as FQGTGA.

This clone came up a few times. V and J are TRBV5-1 and TRBJ2-5, with 7 bases matching TRBD1. The CDR3 consists of 15 residues. The germline CDR1 and CDR2 sequences are SGHRS and YFSETQ. J was trimmed by 1 base and V by 4 bases; bases with no gene match: 7. For the CDR3, the DNA is TGCGCCAGCAGCGTACAGGGGTTAAGCCAAGAGACCCAGTACTTC. Translating it yields CASSVQGLSQETQYF.

This clone is a singleton in its sample. The rearrangement uses TRBV7-9 and TRBJ1-2; 11 bases match TRBD1. Germline CDR1 and CDR2: SEHNR and FQNEAQ (reference sequence). This CDR3 region has 16 residues. J was trimmed by 2 bases and V by 6 bases; bases with no gene match: 8. The chain's CDR3 is CASSRVGTGGNYGYTF. CDR3 in DNA: TGTGCCAGCAGTAGGGTAGGGACAGGGGGAAACTATGGCTACACCTTC.

This chain uses TRBV27 with TRBJ2-2, with D unclear. V was pared by 5 bases and J by 4 bases, with 8 bases between. CDR1 is MNHEY, CDR2 SMNVEV, per germline (reference sequence). This CDR3 has 13 amino acids. For the CDR3, the DNA is TGTGCCAGCAGTCTTTTCGGCACCGGGGAGCTGTTTTTT. Amino acids: CASSLFGTGELFF.

This chain links TRBV11-2 with TRBJ1-1; perhaps TRBD1 as D (5 bases). Germline V gene sequence: CDR1 SGHAT, CDR2 FQNNGV. This CDR3 is 16 amino acids long. V lost 0 bases to trimming and J lost 0 bases, with 11 bases between them. The DNA of the CDR3 is TGTGCCAGCAGCTTAGAAGCAGGGAGGGTGAACACTGAAGCTTTCTTT. Amino acid sequence: CASSLEAGRVNTEAFF.

V gene TRBV6-5 combines with J gene TRBJ2-5, with TRBD2 as a possible D gene (6 bases). V lost 6 bases and J lost 5, with 16 bases in between. CDR1 MNHEY and CDR2 SVGAGI come from the germline V gene. This CDR3 is built from 14 residues. CDR3 sequence (DNA): TGTGCCAGCAGACGCGTGGGCGGGGATGAGACCCAGTACTTC. Its translation is CASRRVGGDETQYF.

The J gene is TRBJ2-5, the V gene TRBV7-8, with no clear D. The CDR3 runs 15 residues. Germline values: CDR1 SGHVS, CDR2 FQNEAQ. The germline V and J ends were trimmed by 1 base and 1 base, with 10 bases remaining between them. CDR3 amino acids: CASSLGGAIQETQYF. The CDR3 coding sequence is TGTGCCAGCAGCTTAGGAGGAGCGATCCAAGAGACCCAGTACTTC.

The chain links TRBV30 to TRBJ2-7, with D unresolved. The length of the CDR3 is 10 residues. The V gene lost 5 bases and the J gene lost 2 bases, with 4 bases spanning the gap. In germline, CDR1 is GTSNPN, CDR2 SVGIG (reference sequence). CDR3 sequence: CAWQTYEQYF. Written as DNA, the CDR3 is TGTGCCTGGCAGACCTACGAGCAGTACTTC.

The CDR3 DNA reads TGTGCCAGCAGTGTGCGAGTTAGCGGACCCTACGAGCAGTACTTC. Residues: CASSVRVSGPYEQYF. V usage is TRBV25-1 and J usage is TRBJ2-7, with D possibly TRBD2 on 6 matching bases. There are 15 residues in the CDR3. Trimming took 4 bases from V and 2 from J, leaving 15 bases between them. In germline, CDR1 is MGHDK, CDR2 SYGVNS.

The chain combines TRBV9 with TRBJ2-1; D is undetermined. Germline V CDR1 and CDR2: SGDLS, YYNGEE. The CDR3 has 15 residues. With 3 bases removed from V and 3 bases from J, the gap between germline ends came to 13 bases. CDR3 loop: CASSASPYGYNEQFF. The CDR3 nucleotides read TGTGCCAGCAGCGCGTCCCCCTACGGCTACAATGAGCAGTTCTTC.

This clone has just one count. The chain is built from TRBV5-8 and TRBJ2-7, with D perhaps matching TRBD2 (6 bases). The CDR3 loop spans 15 amino acids. Trimming shortened V by 5 bases and J by 3 bases, and 18 bases separated the two germline ends. Per germline, CDR1 SGHTS and CDR2 YDEGEE. This CDR3 reads CASRPTAAGLYEQYF. The CDR3 coding sequence is TGTGCCAGCAGGCCCACTGCGGCGGGGCTCTACGAGCAGTACTTC.

In its sample, this clone was seen a few times. The CDR3 here is CASSPGQGAQAFF. CDR3 DNA: TGTGCCAGCAGTCCAGGACAGGGGGCGCAGGCTTTCTTT. The genes are TRBV12-3 or TRBV12-4 and TRBJ1-1; 11 bases map to TRBD1. This CDR3 has 13 residues. The junction had 7 bases not matched to a gene; V was cut back by 5 bases and J by 11 bases.

V is TRBV6-4 and J is TRBJ2-7, with D tentatively TRBD1 (7 bases). CDR1 MRHNA and CDR2 SNTAGT come from the germline V gene. V was pared by 9 bases and J by 5 bases, with 14 bases between. The length of the CDR3 is 12 residues. The CDR3 protein is CARRQGGHEQYF. Here the CDR3 DNA reads TGTGCCAGGAGACAGGGAGGCCACGAGCAGTACTTC.

This chain links TRBV18 with TRBJ2-7; tentative D call: TRBD1 (6 bases). From germline, CDR1 is KGHSH and CDR2 LQKENI. V lost 3 bases to trimming and J lost 7 bases, with 22 bases between them. This CDR3 is built from 16 residues. The DNA for the CDR3 is TGTGCCAGCTCACCGGACAGCCCATTGAGAGGAGGAGAGCAGTACTTC. It is translated as CASSPDSPLRGGEQYF.

The gene calls are TRBV4-2 and TRBJ2-3, with TRBD2 matching 11 bases. The CDR3 is 17 amino acids. Trimming cost V 1 base and J 5 bases; bases outside gene matches: 8. The germline V gene has CDR1 LGHNA and CDR2 YNFKEQ. The CDR3 protein is CASSQVHTSGREDTQYF. The CDR3 coding sequence is TGTGCCAGCAGCCAAGTACATACTAGCGGGAGAGAAGATACGCAGTATTTT.

This chain connects TRBV16 to TRBJ1-2, with a possible D match to TRBD1 (6 bases). Trimming left V 2 bases short and J 4 bases short, with 11 bases between. The CDR3 totals 14 residues. Germline assignment: CDR1 KGHSY and CDR2 FQNENV. CDR3 amino acids: CASSQAGVGYGYTF. As DNA, the CDR3 is TGTGCCAGCAGCCAAGCAGGGGTTGGCTATGGCTACACCTTC. Combining the CDR3 with reference TRBV16 and TRBJ1-2 gives the whole variable domain GEEVAQTPKHLVRGEGQKAKLYCAPIKGHSYVFWYQQVLKNEFKFLISFQNENVFDETGMPKERFSAKCLPNSPCSLEIQATKLEDSAVYFCASSQAGVGYGYTFGSGTRLTVV.

This clone was seen just once. The gene calls are TRBV19 and TRBJ1-1; D not certain. Germline-derived CDR1 and CDR2 are LNHDA and SQIVND (reference sequence). The V end was cut by 3 bases, the J end by 8 bases, with 22 bases between. This CDR3 has 16 residues. CDR3 region: CASSIVGETYTEEAFF. The CDR3 region has the DNA TGTGCCAGTAGTATCGTGGGTGAGACATATACTGAAGAAGCTTTCTTT.

The DNA for the CDR3 is TGTGCCTGGAGAACAGTTCAAGAGACCCAGTACTTC. It translates to CAWRTVQETQYF. The chain uses TRBV30 and TRBJ2-5; D gene ambiguous. With 3 bases removed from V and 2 bases from J, the gap between germline ends came to 7 bases. Per germline, CDR1 GTSNPN and CDR2 SVGIG (reference sequence). The CDR3 length is 12 residues.

The chain has TRBV11-2 and TRBJ2-1, with a possible D match to TRBD1 (5 bases). CDR3 length equals 17 residues. Germline lookup yields CDR1 SGHAT and CDR2 FQNNGV. V was shortened by 1 base and J by 0 bases, with 13 bases between the two germline ends. This CDR3 reads CASSLGGGQSSYNEQFF. For the CDR3, the DNA is TGTGCCAGCAGCTTAGGGGGTGGACAAAGCTCCTACAATGAGCAGTTCTTC.

V usage is TRBV3-1 (or the pseudogene TRBV3-2) and J usage is TRBJ2-3; 14 positions match TRBD2. CDR1 LGHDT and CDR2 YNNKEL come from the germline V gene (reference sequence). V gave up 1 base and J gave up 7 bases; unmatched junction bases: 4. This CDR3 spans 16 amino acids. As DNA, the CDR3 is TGTGCCAGCAGCCAAGGAGGGACTAGCGGGAGATATACGCAGTATTTT. Translation: CASSQGGTSGRYTQYF.

The chain couples TRBV21-1 to TRBJ2-7; the table assigns TRBD1, which was not confirmed against the DNA. TRBV21-1 is designated a pseudogene. CDR3 length: 11 amino acids. CDR3 sequence (DNA): TGTGCCCGGATACAGAAGCTGGAGCAGTACTTC. It specifies CARIQKLEQYF.